This T cell receptor beta chain was captured in a study of T cell responses to AZD1222 COVID-19 vaccine. Findings and caveats of the study: Samples come after the peak T cell response, not at day 14. Of spike-specific TCRs, nearly half reportedly target regions left unmutated in variants. CD4 TCRs covered the whole spike, strongest at regions 160-218 and 743-854. Only a handful of people who got AZD1222 tested seropositive at baseline.

As for this clone: Its antigen remains unknown.

Germline values: CDR1 SGHDT, CDR2 YYEEEE. The CDR3 length is 14 residues. V was clipped by 4 bases and J by 4 bases, with 12 bases between them. Clones were read by immunoSEQ multiplex PCR, and TCRdb kept only the in-frame ones, dropping some. The sample has 150,000 to 200,000 clones, 90% to 95% seen once; the top ten hold approximately 4.8%. The source of this sequence is an adult who received the AZD1222 COVID-19 vaccine. This rearrangement joins TRBV5-6 to TRBJ1-5; weak D call: TRBD1 (6 bases). The sample was peripheral blood, taken 28 days after the second AZD1222 dose. CDR3 DNA sequence: TGTGCCAGCAGCCTCGGACAGCTAAATCAGCCCCAGCATTTT. Amino acids: CASSLGQLNQPQHF.